This T cell receptor (beta chain) originates from a study of blood T cell repertoires in COVID-19 (dated by TCRdb to about 2020). With regard to the full study: Samples covering the acute and convalescent phases of COVID-19 were provided by collaborators in the United States, Italy and Spain. The material from the prospective study consisted of cDNA or gDNA derived from T cells, B-cell-depleted T cells, or PBMCs. Sample metadata almost always included a de-identified subject ID, COVID-19 status, age in years and sex. Deeply sampled blood TCRbeta repertoires from subjects exposed to, actively infected with, or recovered from COVID-19 were included in the dataset. HLA class I and class II types, where available, came from metadata supplied by the sample provider rather than from assay-based typing. Samples were obtained from the ongoing ImmuneRACE study (first 160 participants) and from some 1,200 subjects provided by 6 global collaborators. The repertoires were released in a freely available public database intended as a resource for research on the immune response to SARS-CoV-2.

As concerns this clone: What antigen it recognizes has not been identified. No per-base quality is available; no much larger clone lies one base away.

Whole blood was collected in K2EDTA tubes by collaborating institutions according to the institutions' own protocols. Collaborator samples were shipped for TCRbeta analysis as frozen whole blood, isolated PBMCs, or DNA extracted from either sample type. Beyond this particular receptor, the publication reports: How much clinical and demographic metadata was included differed by source and by participant, and the metadata was provided uncurated.

TCRbeta CDR3 regions were amplified from genomic DNA by means of the immunoSEQ Assay, a bias-controlled multiplex PCR. On the authors' methods: Within the assay, amplification of reference gene primers was used to estimate how many nucleated cells each sample contained. To quantify the absolute abundance of each unique TCRbeta CDR3 rearrangement, sequence reads were collapsed and filtered. For each sample, productive Simpson clonality was calculated as the square root of Simpson's diversity index across productive rearrangements. The table was pulled from immuneACCESS by TCRdb, which kept in-frame rearrangements only. Such tables lose some clones; where checked, under half of the loss comes from unresolved V genes, and the rest has no known cause. That table is the source of V, J and clone size, and D and trimming were worked out from the DNA. The sample table contains around 86,000 clones; only one count was recorded for under 85% of them. Around 12% of the sample rests with the top ten.

V gives up 2 bases and J gives up 2 bases, and the segment between their germline ends measures 6 bases. Including cysteine and phenylalanine, the CDR3 has 13 amino acids. Here the CDR3 DNA is all that survives: 39 bases in frame from base 1. CDR1 SEHNR and CDR2 FQNEAQ are derived from the germline V gene (reference sequence). The sequencing input was peripheral blood. This receptor was taken from a human donor in a cohort sampled during active COVID-19. The chain employs TRBV7-9 and TRBJ1-2; confidence is insufficient to name the D gene. The sequenced DNA: TGTGCCAGCAGCTTAAGACAAAACTATGGCTACACCTTC. Its translation is CASSLRQNYGYTF.